This T cell receptor (beta chain) was sequenced during a study of T cell repertoires in cytomegalovirus infection. About the research overall: The public TCR beta signatures pointed to both CMV infection and matching HLA type. Study-level points and caveats: Of the TCR beta families, the public ones yielded a cumulative frequency that identified carriers of CMV plus the relevant HLA. HLA-C-restricted CMV clonotypes gave the most frequent clonotype in two of eight donors.

A single record per CDR3 protein comes from TCRdb applying MiXCR to the reads. In the table there are 150,000 to 200,000 distinct CDR3 sequences, roughly 30% of which are singletons. The CDR3 contains 12 residues. Germline V gene lookup returns CDR1 MNHNY and CDR2 SVGAGI (reference sequence). Trimming took off 2 bases at V and 12 bases at J, with 14 bases between the two ends. For this clonotype: Antigen: not known.

The sequence was obtained from a human donor in good health (CMV status not recorded). Some clones in this sample may be carry-over from other donors' samples. The source material was PBMCs. V usage is TRBV6-6 and J usage is TRBJ2-7; D is perhaps TRBD1 (6 bases). CDR3: CASSYPRQVPYF. In nucleotides, the CDR3 is TGTGCCAGCAGTTACCCCCGACAGGTCCCGTACTTC.